The T cell receptor (beta chain) under discussion was sequenced for a study of immune heterogeneity within non-small cell lung tumors. Study as a whole: Histologically, a handful of tumors were squamous cell carcinomas and about 11 were non-squamous carcinomas. The remaining 1 tumor was not otherwise specified. General study points: Different patients shared few of their high-frequency T-cell receptor beta clonotypes.

CDR3 length: 13 residues. Trimming cost V 6 bases and J 0 bases, with 7 bases left between them. Germline values: CDR1 LNHDA, CDR2 SQIVND (reference sequence). Template material for each sample was around 630 ng of bulk tumor genomic DNA. Biopsies that were spaced far apart were taken, several per primary tumor, during surgery. Undergoing curative surgery were patients whose non-small cell lung cancer was untreated and newly diagnosed. The donors had newly diagnosed non-small cell lung cancer and underwent surgery intended to cure it. This clonotype was detected many times. No antigen is known for it. It was with 32 V and 13 J primers that multiplex PCR amplified TCR beta CDR3. TCRdb recomputed calls from the multiplex PCR reads with MiXCR, one row per CDR3 protein. There are some 12,000 distinct CDR3 sequences in the sample; roughly 26% occur only once, and over 10% lies in the top ten.

The sequencing sample was made of lung tumor tissue. The clonotype originates from a man in his fifties with non-small cell lung cancer. The chain uses TRBV19 and TRBJ2-3, with D perhaps TRBD1 or TRBD2 (5 bases each). Here the CDR3 reads CASRWGSTDTQYF. The CDR3 region has the DNA TGTGCCAGTAGGTGGGGGAGCACAGATACGCAGTATTTT.